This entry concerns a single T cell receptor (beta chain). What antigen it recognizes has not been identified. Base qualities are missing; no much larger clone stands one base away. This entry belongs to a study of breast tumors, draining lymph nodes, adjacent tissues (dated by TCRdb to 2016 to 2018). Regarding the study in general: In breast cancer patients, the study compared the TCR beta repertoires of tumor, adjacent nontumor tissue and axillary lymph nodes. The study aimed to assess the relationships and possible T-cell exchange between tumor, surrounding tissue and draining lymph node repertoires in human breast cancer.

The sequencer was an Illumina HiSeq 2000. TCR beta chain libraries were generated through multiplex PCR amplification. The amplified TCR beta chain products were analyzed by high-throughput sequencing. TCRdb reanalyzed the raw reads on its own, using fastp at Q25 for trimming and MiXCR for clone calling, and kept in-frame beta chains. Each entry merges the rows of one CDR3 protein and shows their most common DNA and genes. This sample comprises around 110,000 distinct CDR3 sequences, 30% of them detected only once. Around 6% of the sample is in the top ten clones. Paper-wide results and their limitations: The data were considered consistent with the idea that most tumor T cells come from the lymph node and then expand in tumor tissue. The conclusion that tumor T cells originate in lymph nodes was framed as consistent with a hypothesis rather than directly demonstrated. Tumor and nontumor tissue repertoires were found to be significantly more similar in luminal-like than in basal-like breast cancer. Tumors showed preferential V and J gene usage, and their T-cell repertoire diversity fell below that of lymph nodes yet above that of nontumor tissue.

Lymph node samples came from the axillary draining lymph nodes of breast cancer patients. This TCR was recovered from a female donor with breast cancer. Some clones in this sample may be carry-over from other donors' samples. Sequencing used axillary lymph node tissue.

The nucleotide sequence is TGTGCCAGCAGTCTAGGGGGACAGGACACCATATATTTT. Translated, this is CASSLGGQDTIYF. The chain couples TRBV12-3 or TRBV12-4 to TRBJ1-3, with 8 central nucleotides matching TRBD1. The CDR3 goes from the cysteine to the phenylalanine over 13 residues. The only DNA kept is the CDR3, 39 bases in frame from the first base. Unmatched junction bases come to 5, with V trimmed by 5 bases and J by 8 bases.